The 15 T cell receptor beta chains given below trace back to one sample, sequenced in a study of beta chain features in type 1 diabetes (dated by TCRdb to about 2018). The method behind the library was the immunoSEQ multiplex PCR assay. The entire isolated RNA was reverse transcribed using the High Capacity cDNA Reverse Transcription Kit, and thus expressed TCRB transcripts were sequenced. Drawn from immuneACCESS, this table holds only the in-frame rearrangements with V and J called that TCRdb kept. Clones are partly lost; checked studies trace under half to an unresolved V gene and leave the rest unexplained. The sample table holds nearly 250,000 clones, of which around an eighth were seen once. The top ten hold 0.025% to 0.03% of the sample. Sequencing was performed on naive CD4+ T cells from blood. According to the study, the label for this sample's cell subset or site signals: true naive CD4+ T cells. The receptor set was obtained from a woman aged 40 to 50 in good health.

This clone has just a few counts. Its ends do not fully match the called genes, so a read error is possible. V is TRBV7-9 and J is TRBJ2-1; 9 bases map to TRBD2. This CDR3 has 17 amino acids. CDR1 and CDR2 from the germline V gene are SEHNR and FQNEAQ (reference sequence). The CDR3: CASSKRGAGGPQIKGVF. DNA for the CDR3: TGTGCCAGCAGCAAAAGAGGAGCGGGGGGACCCCAGATTAAGGGGGTCTTC.

This chain joins TRBV19 and TRBJ2-1; 8 nucleotides agree with TRBD1. Germline V gives CDR1 LNHDA, CDR2 SQIVND (reference sequence). V lost 7 bases and J lost 15; bases outside the gene matches: 23. This CDR3 spans 16 amino acids. This CDR3 reads CASTHPGRGPGGGLFF. CDR3 in DNA: TGTGCCAGTACCCATCCTGGCCGGGGACCAGGGGGCGGTTTGTTCTTC.

The CDR3: CASRRLAGGVADTQYF. For the CDR3, the DNA is TGTGCCAGCAGACGACTAGCGGGGGGAGTTGCAGATACGCAGTATTTT. V and J are TRBV11-2 and TRBJ2-3, with 13 bases aligning to TRBD2. CDR1 is SGHAT, CDR2 FQNNGV, per germline. The ends lost 6 bases at V and 4 bases at J; junction bases unmatched: 7. This CDR3 spans 16 amino acids. Complete variable domain (other parts from reference TRBV11-2 and TRBJ2-3): EAGVAQSPRYKIIEKRQSVAFWCNPISGHATLYWYQQILGQGPKLLIQFQNNGVVDDSQLPKDRFSAERLKGVDSTLKIQPAKLEDSAVYLCASRRLAGGVADTQYFGPGTRLTVL.

This clone was picked up a small number of times. The rearrangement uses TRBV5-4 and TRBJ2-5, with D perhaps TRBD2 (6 bases). Per germline, CDR1 SGHNT and CDR2 YYREEE (reference sequence). The V gene lost 4 bases and the J gene lost 10 bases, with 20 bases spanning the gap. CDR3 length equals 14 residues. This CDR3 reads CASSPFGGSPIQYF. CDR3 in DNA: TGTGCCAGCAGCCCATTCGGGGGATCCCCTATCCAGTACTTC.

The chain employs TRBV18 and TRBJ1-1, with TRBD1 matching 7 bases. CDR3 length: 15 amino acids. Germline values: CDR1 KGHSH, CDR2 LQKENI. Losses at the gene ends were 2 bases for V and 0 bases for J; bases not matched to a gene: 3. The CDR3 bases are TGTGCCAGCTCACCATCGGGACAGTTGAACACTGAAGCTTTCTTT. It translates to CASSPSGQLNTEAFF.

The rearrangement uses TRBV5-1 and TRBJ2-6, with 7 bases lining up with TRBD2. CDR3 length equals 17 residues. CDR1 and CDR2 (germline): SGHRS, YFSETQ. V gave up 7 bases and J gave up 2 bases; unmatched junction bases: 12. CDR3 sequence: CASSPGGGRPGANVLTF. The CDR3, as DNA: TGCGCCAGCTCCCCGGGGGGTGGTCGTCCTGGGGCCAACGTCCTGACTTTC.

This clone was seen more than once but under ten times. The V call is TRBV6-1, the J call TRBJ1-2; 7 nucleotides match TRBD1. V was clipped by 6 bases and J by 2 bases; unmatched bases: 9. The germline gives CDR1 MNHNS, CDR2 SASEGT. The CDR3 length is 15 residues. CDR3 loop: CASRDREGANYGYTF. In nucleotides, the CDR3 is TGTGCCAGCAGGGACCGGGAGGGGGCAAACTATGGCTACACCTTC.

This sequence joins TRBV6-6 and TRBJ2-4; 7 bases are a match to TRBD2. Germline V lookup: CDR1 MNHNY, CDR2 SVGAGI (reference sequence). V lost 6 bases to trimming and J lost 10 bases; unmatched junction nucleotides: 6. CDR3 length: 12 residues. The CDR3 sequence is CASSFDGGIQYF. As DNA, the CDR3 is TGTGCCAGCAGCTTTGACGGGGGGATTCAGTACTTC.

The genes are TRBV19 and TRBJ2-1; unclear D gene. The germline gives CDR1 LNHDA, CDR2 SQIVND (reference sequence). Trimming removed 0 bases from V and 9 bases from J, with 12 bases in between. The CDR3 is made up of 14 amino acids. CDR3 sequence (DNA): TGTGCCAGTAGTATAGATCGCGGCGGCGGTGAGCAGTTCTTC. This sequence encodes CASSIDRGGGEQFF.

The CDR3, as DNA: TGTGCCAGCAGCTTAGGGGGCAACCCCAGCTGGGGCTACACCTTC. It is translated as CASSLGGNPSWGYTF. The V call is TRBV7-2, the J call TRBJ1-2; perhaps TRBD1 as D (5 bases). V dropped 1 base and J dropped 8 bases, with 17 bases sitting between them. Germline-derived CDR1 and CDR2 are SGHTA and FQGNSA. The CDR3 extends over 15 amino acids. Complete variable domain (other parts from reference TRBV7-2 and TRBJ1-2): GAGVSQSPSNKVTEKGKDVELRCDPISGHTALYWYRQSLGQGLEFLIYFQGNSAPDKSGLPSDRFSAERTGGSVSTLTIQRTQQEDSAVYLCASSLGGNPSWGYTFGSGTRLTVV.

This clone was counted a few times. CDR3 sequence: CAISPGQAGANVLTF. Here the CDR3 DNA reads TGTGCCATCAGTCCCGGACAGGCTGGGGCCAACGTCCTGACTTTC. The chain couples TRBV10-3 to TRBJ2-6, with 7 bases that match TRBD1. The CDR3 has 15 residues. The V gene's germline CDR1 is ENHRY and CDR2 SYGVKD. Losses at the gene ends were 5 bases for V and 2 bases for J; bases not matched to a gene: 3.

A few counts support this clone. The rearrangement links TRBV11-2 to TRBJ2-3; a possible D gene is TRBD2 (6 bases). The CDR3 has 12 amino acids. The V end was cut by 1 base, the J end by 11 bases, with 10 bases between. Per germline, CDR1 SGHAT and CDR2 FQNNGV. The CDR3 DNA sequence: TGTGCCAGCAGCTTAGTCCGGGACTTGCAGTATTTT. Translated: CASSLVRDLQYF.

This clone was detected a few times. The genes are TRBV7-8 and TRBJ2-4, with TRBD2 identical over 7 bases. Germline V gene data show CDR1 as SGHVS and CDR2 as FQNEAQ. This CDR3 has 17 amino acids. V lost 0 bases and J lost 8; bases outside the gene matches: 13. The chain's CDR3 is CASSLAPWRGGGDIQYF. CDR3 nucleotides: TGTGCCAGCAGCTTAGCGCCTTGGAGGGGCGGGGGAGACATTCAGTACTTC.

The sample holds a few counts of this clone. In DNA, the CDR3 is TGCGCCAGCAGCCGCGCCTTAGTCACTGAAGCTTTCTTT. This translates into CASSRALVTEAFF. The genes are TRBV4-3 and TRBJ1-1; D uncertain. CDR1 is LGHNA and CDR2 is YSLEER in the germline V gene. With 4 bases removed from V and 4 bases from J, the gap between germline ends came to 10 bases. The CDR3 extends over 13 amino acids.

In its sample, this clone was seen many times. The V call is TRBV7-9, the J call TRBJ1-1; D gene unclear. Looked up from germline, CDR1 is SEHNR and CDR2 is FQNEAQ (reference sequence). The CDR3 loop spans 13 amino acids. The V end lost 6 bases, the J end lost 1 base, and 9 bases lay between the germline ends. CDR3 residues: CASRPDTNTEAFF. In DNA form, the CDR3 reads TGTGCCAGCAGACCTGACACGAACACTGAAGCTTTCTTT. The full variable domain, its missing parts supplied by reference TRBV7-9 and TRBJ1-1, is DTGVSQNPRHKITKRGQNVTFRCDPISEHNRLYWYRQTLGQGPEFLTYFQNEAQLEKSRLLSDRFSAERPKGSFSTLEIQRTEQGDSAMYLCASRPDTNTEAFFGQGTRLTVV.